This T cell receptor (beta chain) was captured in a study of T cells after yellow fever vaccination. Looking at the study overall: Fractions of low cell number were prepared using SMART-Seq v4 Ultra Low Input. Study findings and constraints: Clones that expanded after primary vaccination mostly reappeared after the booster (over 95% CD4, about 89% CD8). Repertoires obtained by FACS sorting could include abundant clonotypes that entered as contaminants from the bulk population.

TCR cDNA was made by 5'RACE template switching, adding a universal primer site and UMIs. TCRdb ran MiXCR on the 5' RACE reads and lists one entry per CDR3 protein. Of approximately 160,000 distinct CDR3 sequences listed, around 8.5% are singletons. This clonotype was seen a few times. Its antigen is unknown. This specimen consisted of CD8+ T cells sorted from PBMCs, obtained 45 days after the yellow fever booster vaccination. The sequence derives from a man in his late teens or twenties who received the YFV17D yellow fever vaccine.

CDR3 region: CASSDMGSSYNEQFF. The CDR3 DNA reads as TGTGCCAGCAGCGACATGGGGAGCTCCTACAATGAGCAGTTCTTC. The chain employs TRBV11-3 and TRBJ2-1; tentatively, D is TRBD2 (5 bases). V lost 5 bases and J 0 bases, leaving 11 bases between the germline ends. The CDR3 has 15 amino acids. Germline CDR1 SGHNT, CDR2 YENEEA.